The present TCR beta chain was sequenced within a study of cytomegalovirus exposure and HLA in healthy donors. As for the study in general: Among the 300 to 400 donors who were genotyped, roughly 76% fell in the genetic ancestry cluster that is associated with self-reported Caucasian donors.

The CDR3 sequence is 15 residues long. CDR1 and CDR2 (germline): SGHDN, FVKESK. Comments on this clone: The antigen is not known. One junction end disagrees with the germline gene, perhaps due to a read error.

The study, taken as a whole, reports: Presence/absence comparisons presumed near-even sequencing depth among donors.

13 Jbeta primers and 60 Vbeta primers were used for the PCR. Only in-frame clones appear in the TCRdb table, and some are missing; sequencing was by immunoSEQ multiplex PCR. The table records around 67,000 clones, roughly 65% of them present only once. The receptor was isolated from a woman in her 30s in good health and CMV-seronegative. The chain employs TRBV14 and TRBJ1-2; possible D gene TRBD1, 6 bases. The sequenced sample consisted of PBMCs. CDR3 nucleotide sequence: TGTGCCAGCAGCCAAGGGGGGACACGCAACTACGGCTACACCTTC. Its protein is CASSQGGTRNYGYTF.